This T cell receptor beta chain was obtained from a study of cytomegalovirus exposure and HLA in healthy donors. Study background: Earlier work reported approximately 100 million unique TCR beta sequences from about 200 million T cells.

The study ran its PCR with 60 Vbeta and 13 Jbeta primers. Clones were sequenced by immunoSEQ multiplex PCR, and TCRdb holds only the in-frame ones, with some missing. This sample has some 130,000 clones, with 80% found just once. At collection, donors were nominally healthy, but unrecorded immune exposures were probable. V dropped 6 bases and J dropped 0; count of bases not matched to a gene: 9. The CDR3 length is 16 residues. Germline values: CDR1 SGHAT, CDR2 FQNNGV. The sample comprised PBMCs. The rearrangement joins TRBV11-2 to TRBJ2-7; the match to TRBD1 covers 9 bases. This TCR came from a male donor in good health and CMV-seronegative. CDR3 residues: CASRPGQGMSSYEQYF. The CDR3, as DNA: TGTGCCAGCAGACCCGGACAGGGGATGAGCTCCTACGAGCAGTACTTC.